One and the same sample provided the 19 T cell receptor beta chains below, sequenced in a study of blood T cell repertoires in COVID-19. The table came from immunoSEQ multiplex PCR; TCRdb's copy has only in-frame clones and leaves some out. The sample includes some 150,000 clones, roughly 80% of them seen just once. Material: peripheral blood. All receptors come from a woman between 65 and 79 years old with COVID-19, enrolled during active disease.

The chain joins TRBV2 to TRBJ2-3; TRBD2 matches at 14 bases. J was trimmed by 5 bases and V by 4 bases; bases with no gene match: 2. The V gene's germline CDR1 is SNHLY and CDR2 FYNNEI. This CDR3 region has 15 residues. CDR3 sequence: CASSAGLAGVDTQYF. CDR3 nucleotide sequence: TGTGCCAGCAGTGCGGGACTAGCGGGAGTAGATACGCAGTATTTT.

The chain joins TRBV19 to TRBJ2-1, with 9 bases fitting TRBD1. Germline CDR1 reads LNHDA; CDR2 reads SQIVND (reference sequence). V gave up 7 bases and J gave up 2 bases; unmatched junction bases: 6. The CDR3 runs to 15 residues. CDR3 bases: TGTGCCAGTAAAACCAGGACAGGGGCCTACAATGAGCAGTTCTTC. Translation gives CASKTRTGAYNEQFF.

CDR3 coding DNA: TGTGCCAGCAGCCAAAGAGCGAACCAAGAGACCCAGTACTTC. It yields the protein CASSQRANQETQYF. The rearrangement links TRBV3-1 (or the pseudogene TRBV3-2) to TRBJ2-5; D remains ambiguous. The germline V gene has CDR1 LGHDT and CDR2 YNNKEL (reference sequence). There are 14 residues in the CDR3. The V end was cut by 2 bases, the J end by 0 bases, with 7 bases between.

The chain is built from TRBV4-1 and TRBJ1-2; no reliable D call. V shed 0 bases and J shed 6 bases, with 17 bases lying between them. The CDR3 extends over 16 amino acids. Germline CDR1 MGHRA, CDR2 YSYEKL. The CDR3 protein is CASSQDGSGELHGYTF. CDR3 nucleotide sequence: TGCGCCAGCAGCCAAGATGGGAGTGGGGAATTGCATGGCTACACCTTC.

The V and J genes are TRBV5-4 and TRBJ2-1; D is unclear. Trimming removed 0 bases from V and 7 bases from J, with 14 bases in between. The CDR3 is 15 residues long. CDR1 is SGHNT and CDR2 is YYREEE in the germline V gene (reference sequence). The CDR3 loop is CASSLATATVNEQFF. The CDR3 DNA reads TGTGCCAGCAGCTTGGCTACAGCTACGGTGAATGAGCAGTTCTTC.

The V gene is TRBV6-5, the J gene TRBJ1-5, with TRBD1 as a possible D gene (5 bases). Germline V lookup: CDR1 MNHEY, CDR2 SVGAGI. Trimming pared 6 bases from V and 5 bases from J, leaving 11 bases between. The CDR3 consists of 13 residues. CDR3 nucleotides: TGTGCCAGCAGGGGGGGGGAGGATCAGCCCCAGCATTTT. Translation: CASRGGEDQPQHF.

V gene TRBV5-5 combines with J gene TRBJ1-2; 9 positions agree with TRBD1. Trimming removed 2 bases from V and 4 bases from J; junction bases left unmatched: 3. The germline V gene encodes CDR1 SGHKS and CDR2 YYEKEE (reference sequence). The CDR3 is 14 residues long. CDR3 DNA sequence: TGTGCCAGCAGCTTCGGGGACAGGGCCTATGGCTACACCTTC. Translating gives CASSFGDRAYGYTF.

This sequence joins TRBV5-6 and TRBJ1-2, with D hard to call. Germline CDR1 reads SGHDT; CDR2 reads YYEEEE. The CDR3 sequence is 17 residues long. V was trimmed by 2 bases and J by 4 bases, leaving 21 bases between them. The CDR3 region is CASSFLGRPFSSYGYTF. DNA for the CDR3: TGTGCCAGCAGCTTCTTGGGGAGGCCTTTCAGCTCCTATGGCTACACCTTC.

The chain links TRBV15 to TRBJ2-5, with 10 bases lining up with TRBD2. V gave up 5 bases and J gave up 2 bases; unmatched junction bases: 11. CDR3 length equals 17 residues. CDR1 is LNHNV, CDR2 YYDKDF, per germline (reference sequence). The CDR3 here is CATSFGLADNRQETQYF. The DNA of the CDR3 is TGTGCCACCAGCTTTGGACTAGCGGACAATCGACAAGAGACCCAGTACTTC. The variable domain in full, completed from reference TRBV15 and TRBJ2-5, reads DAMVIQNPRYQVTQFGKPVTLSCSQTLNHNVMYWYQQKSSQAPKLLFHYYDKDFNNEADTPDNFQSRRPNTSFCFLDIRSPGLGDTAMYLCATSFGLADNRQETQYFGPGTRLLVL.

The chain is built from TRBV5-1 and TRBJ2-7; D is undetermined. Germline CDR1 SGHRS, CDR2 YFSETQ. This CDR3 spans 11 amino acids. The ends were cut back, 7 bases at V and 5 bases at J, with 10 bases in the middle. CDR3 amino acids: CASASLNEQYF. The CDR3 DNA is TGCGCCAGCGCGTCCCTTAACGAGCAGTACTTC.

V is TRBV28 and J is TRBJ2-3; TRBD2 matches at 10 bases. V gave up 3 bases and J gave up 6 bases; unmatched junction bases: 9. This CDR3 comprises 16 residues. Germline V gene sequence: CDR1 MDHEN, CDR2 SYDVKM. The chain's CDR3 is CASSFQQAGGTDTQYF. CDR3 nucleotides: TGTGCCAGCAGTTTCCAACAAGCGGGAGGGACCGATACGCAGTATTTT.

This clone has a single count. The CDR3 loop reads CASSPTPGTGLGEQYF. The CDR3 nucleotides read TGTGCCAGTAGTCCTACCCCGGGGACAGGGTTGGGCGAGCAGTACTTC. The J gene is TRBJ2-7, the V gene TRBV19; TRBD1 matches 9 bases. The CDR3 runs to 16 residues. The germline V gene encodes CDR1 LNHDA and CDR2 SQIVND (reference sequence). Trimming removed 5 bases from V and 6 bases from J; junction bases left unmatched: 14.

This chain connects TRBV4-1 to TRBJ1-2; D gene unclear. The V gene lost 0 bases and the J gene lost 2 bases, with 10 bases spanning the gap. This CDR3 is built from 15 residues. Germline CDR1 MGHRA, CDR2 YSYEKL. The CDR3, as DNA: TGCGCCAGCAGCCAAGAACATCACGTCAACTATGGCTACACCTTC. Its translation: CASSQEHHVNYGYTF.

The chain carries TRBV28 and TRBJ1-2; D not resolved. The CDR3 loop spans 11 amino acids. CDR1 and CDR2 (germline): MDHEN, SYDVKM. Trimming stripped 5 bases from V and 4 bases from J, with 5 bases between. CDR3 sequence reads: CASSLLYGYTF. CDR3 in DNA: TGTGCCAGCAGTCTCCTCTATGGCTACACCTTC.

The genes are TRBV2 and TRBJ1-2; D ambiguous. This CDR3 has 13 amino acids. Germline V gives CDR1 SNHLY, CDR2 FYNNEI. V was pared by 7 bases and J by 4 bases, with 13 bases between. The CDR3 nucleotides read TGTGCCAGCAAAGAGGCGCGATTCTATGGCTACACCTTC. Amino acids: CASKEARFYGYTF.

This clone was observed once. The rearrangement joins TRBV4-1 to TRBJ1-4, with a weak D call TRBD1 (6 bases). CDR3 length: 14 amino acids. Germline V lookup: CDR1 MGHRA, CDR2 YSYEKL. V was pared by 4 bases and J by 8 bases, with 14 bases between. The CDR3 DNA sequence: TGCGCCAGCAGCCGGACAGTAGTAGAAGAAAAACTGTTTTTT. It is translated as CASSRTVVEEKLFF.

The rearrangement joins TRBV9 to TRBJ1-4, with 10 bases identical to TRBD1. Per germline, CDR1 SGDLS and CDR2 YYNGEE. The CDR3 contains 15 residues. J was trimmed by 8 bases and V by 3 bases; bases with no gene match: 7. This chain's CDR3 is CASSEGTGAGEKLFF. The CDR3 DNA reads as TGTGCCAGCAGCGAGGGGACAGGGGCGGGCGAAAAACTGTTTTTT.

This clone was seen only a few times. In DNA form, the CDR3 reads TGTGCCAGCAGTGAAGCGGGGACTAGCGGGGGACCCGACTCCTACAATGAGCAGTTCTTC. This encodes CASSEAGTSGGPDSYNEQFF. The rearrangement uses TRBV6-1 and TRBJ2-1, with 14 bases fitting TRBD2. Per germline, CDR1 MNHNS and CDR2 SASEGT. This CDR3 spans 20 amino acids. With 0 bases clipped from V and 0 bases from J, the junction kept 7 bases outside the gene matches.

This chain connects TRBV28 to TRBJ1-1, with D possibly being TRBD1 (5 bases). Germline values: CDR1 MDHEN, CDR2 SYDVKM. The CDR3 covers 15 residues. V was clipped by 3 bases and J by 6 bases, with 17 bases between them. The CDR3 DNA follows: TGTGCCAGCAGTTTCTGGACGGGGGGAGACGCTGAAGCTTTCTTT. This translates into CASSFWTGGDAEAFF. The whole variable domain, remainder taken from reference TRBV28 and TRBJ1-1, is DVKVTQSSRYLVKRTGEKVFLECVQDMDHENMFWYRQDPGLGLRLIYFSYDVKMKEKGDIPEGYSVSREKKERFSLILESASTNQTSMYLCASSFWTGGDAEAFFGQGTRLTVV.